This TCR beta chain originates from a study of cytomegalovirus exposure and HLA in healthy donors. Findings of the study overall: CMV serostatus stood as the only immune exposure information on hand. Under in vitro conditions, three CMV-associated chains were confirmed as specific for CMV antigens.

V lost 2 bases to trimming and J lost 11 bases, with 13 bases between them. CDR1 is LGHNA and CDR2 is YNFKEQ in the germline V gene. CDR3 length: 13 residues. Healthy donors of bone marrow made up the group. To note about this clone: The antigen is undetermined.

Primers included in the PCR were 60 Vbeta and 13 Jbeta primers. TCRdb's table, derived via immunoSEQ multiplex PCR, lists solely in-frame clones and lacks some. This table holds roughly 160,000 clones, 70% to 80% found once. The chain recombines TRBV4-2 with TRBJ1-5; D unclear. Input material: PBMCs. This TCR derives from a man aged 45-65 years in good health and CMV-seropositive. The CDR3 spells CASSQPPVVTQHF. Here the CDR3 DNA reads TGTGCCAGCAGCCAACCCCCGGTCGTGACCCAGCATTTT.